This T cell receptor (beta chain) was sequenced in a study of blood T cell repertoires in COVID-19. About the research overall: The United States, Italy and Spain were the sources of the acute and convalescent COVID-19 samples. T cells, B-cell-depleted T cells, or PBMCs supplied cDNA or gDNA.

Libraries were prepared by immunoSEQ multiplex PCR; TCRdb keeps only in-frame clonotypes and omits some of them. The sample holds approximately 210,000 clones; around 87% are singletons and the top ten take approximately 7.3%. Germline V gene sequence: CDR1 MDHEN, CDR2 SYDVKM. There are 15 residues in the CDR3. V was trimmed by 8 bases and J by 1 base, leaving 17 bases between them. The chain employs TRBV28 and TRBJ2-5; D remains unclear. The TCR comes from a man in his thirties or forties in a cohort exposed to, infected with or recovered from COVID-19 (not recorded which). The sequencing sample was made of PBMCs or T cells enriched from blood (not recorded which). CDR3 in DNA: TGTGCCAGCGGTCCCGTGACACCCGTCCAAGAGACCCAGTACTTC. Its translation: CASGPVTPVQETQYF.